Each of the 6 T cell receptor beta chains below was sequenced from the same sample in a study of OX40 agonist ivuxolimab in advanced cancers. The data were produced by immunoSEQ multiplex PCR, yet TCRdb's version contains in-frame clones alone and is incomplete. The sample has about 29,000 clones; 82% are singletons. Material: CD4+ or CD8+ T cells sorted from blood, obtained in a trial of the OX40 agonist ivuxolimab. The receptors were gathered from an adult with an advanced solid tumor such as melanoma, head and neck, liver or kidney cancer.

The chain employs TRBV6-6 and TRBJ1-1, with D tentatively TRBD1 (5 bases). V was clipped by 5 bases and J by 11 bases, with 12 bases between them. Germline V gives CDR1 MNHNY, CDR2 SVGAGI (reference sequence). The CDR3 consists of 11 residues. The DNA for the CDR3 is TGTGCCAGCAGTCCGGGACTTCTGGCTTTCTTT. Translation: CASSPGLLAFF.

V and J are TRBV7-2 and TRBJ2-5; TRBD2 aligns across 10 bases. With 4 bases clipped from V and 9 bases from J, the junction kept 17 bases outside the gene matches. The CDR3 extends over 17 amino acids. Germline loops: CDR1 SGHTA, CDR2 FQGNSA. The CDR3 region has the DNA TGTGCCAGCAGCTCCCTGGGGTGGACTAGCGGTGCCGGGGCCCAGTACTTC. It yields the protein CASSSLGWTSGAGAQYF.

The chain links TRBV28 to TRBJ1-4, with 9 bases that match TRBD1. From germline, CDR1 is MDHEN and CDR2 SYDVKM. CDR3 length equals 15 residues. The ends lost 5 bases at V and 6 bases at J; junction bases unmatched: 7. The DNA for the CDR3 is TGTGCCAGCAGTCCGAAACAGGGGGCCTATGAAAAACTGTTTTTT. This gives the protein CASSPKQGAYEKLFF.

A single count supports this clone. The CDR3 DNA is TGTGCCAGCAGCCTCGGACCCGGTCGGCCCCAGCATTTT. This translates into CASSLGPGRPQHF. V gene TRBV9 combines with J gene TRBJ1-5; D call uncertain. V dropped 4 bases and J dropped 9 bases, with 14 bases sitting between them. Looked up from germline, CDR1 is SGDLS and CDR2 is YYNGEE. This CDR3 is 13 amino acids long. The full variable domain, in which reference TRBV9 and TRBJ1-5 provide the parts outside the CDR3, is DSGVTQTPKHLITATGQRVTLRCSPRSGDLSVYWYQQSLDQGLQFLIQYYNGEERAKGNILERFSAQQFPDLHSELNLSSLELGDSALYFCASSLGPGRPQHFGDGTRLSIL.

The chain employs TRBV9 and TRBJ2-3; maybe TRBD1 (5 bases). Germline V gene data show CDR1 as SGDLS and CDR2 as YYNGEE. The CDR3 runs to 15 residues. With 1 base removed from V and 3 bases from J, the gap between germline ends came to 12 bases. The CDR3 protein is CASSVFQGTTDTQYF. CDR3 DNA sequence: TGTGCCAGCAGCGTATTTCAGGGAACGACAGATACGCAGTATTTT.

The count of this clone is one. CDR3 bases: TGCGCCAGCAGTCAATCAATCCCAGGGATGAGGGGAAACATTCAGTACTTC. As protein: CASSQSIPGMRGNIQYF. This chain links TRBV23-1 with TRBJ2-4, with D perhaps being TRBD1 or TRBD2 (5 bases each). TRBV23-1 is classed as an ORF, of uncertain function. CDR3 length equals 17 residues. The V gene lost 0 bases and the J gene lost 6 bases, with 18 bases spanning the gap.